This TCR beta chain stems from a study of a mutant IDH1 vaccine in newly diagnosed glioma (dated by TCRdb to the early 2020s). Concerning the study at large: Patients received eight vaccinations in weeks 1, 3, 5, 7, 11, 15, 19 and 23, corresponding to visits V03 through V10. Vaccination began 4-6 weeks after radiotherapy alone, or alongside temozolomide cycles in the chemotherapy-containing groups. Of the roughly 33 treated patients, 62.5% were male and approximately 38% were female, and a mean age of 40.4 years was recorded. Before enrollment, patients had received standard therapy of radiotherapy alone, temozolomide alone, or radiochemotherapy with temozolomide; most received the combination. Peripheral blood was drawn at six visits: V03 (baseline), V05, V07, V10, V12 and V13. Longitudinal TCRB deep sequencing was performed for about two dozen treated patients wherever samples were available for exploratory analyses.

The CDR3 holds 15 amino acids from the cysteine to the phenylalanine. Of the read, only the CDR3 DNA is kept; its 45 bases are in frame from base 1. Points the paper makes about the study in general: The authors stated that sample limitations prevented analyses of patient blood samples from being reproduced. PBMC samples for TCRB deep sequencing were selected based on availability. Immune responses induced by the vaccine were seen in over 80% of patients across multiple MHC alleles. No apparent relationship was observed between pseudoprogression and alterations in the top peripheral T cell clonotypes detected by TCRB sequencing.

The time point label corresponds to: week 23, last vaccination. Every vaccine dose consisted of 300 ug of a 20-mer mutant IDH1 peptide in Montanide, administered subcutaneously together with topical imiquimod. Newly diagnosed WHO grade 3 or 4 IDH1-mutant astrocytomas showing loss of nuclear ATRX were present in the donors. The samples were drawn from NOA16, a multicentre, single-arm, open-label phase I trial in Germany that tested a mutant IDH1 peptide vaccine in humans for the first time. Genomic DNA for TCRB sequencing was isolated from EDTA blood with the DNeasy Blood and Tissue Kit. Libraries were built with the immunoSEQ multiplex PCR assay. The hsTCRB Kit was used according to the manufacturer's protocol to amplify rearranged TCR beta chain sequences. An Illumina MiSeq was used to sequence the TCRB libraries. For the original study's pipeline: The proprietary platform of the kit vendor was used for demultiplexing, trimming and gene mapping. TCRdb retrieved this table from immuneACCESS and kept in-frame rearrangements only. Not all clones are present; in checked studies, unresolved V genes account for under half, and no reason is known for the remainder. The D gene and trimming were derived from the DNA, and the V and J assignments and clone size from that table. In this sample the table shows under 85,000 clones, more than 80% of which occur a single time. The ten largest clonotypes hold 0.75% to 0.95% of the sample.

As regards this clone: Its antigen is currently not known. No quality values exist for individual bases; no much larger clone is one base distant.

Sequencing was performed on PBMCs, taken from a glioma patient whose treatment included an IDH1 peptide vaccine. Rearrangement joined TRBV21-1 to TRBJ1-1; the table's D call of TRBD1 was not tested on the DNA. TRBV21-1 is assigned pseudogene status. The sequence was obtained from a woman aged 45-65 years with glioma. In nucleotides, the sequence is TGTGCCAGCAGCACGCCAGGGGGCGCGGGAACTGAAGCTTTCTTT. Protein translation: CASSTPGGAGTEAFF.